Following are 23 T cell receptor beta chains from one sample sequenced in a study of T cell changes during pregnancy in multiple sclerosis. TCRdb's copy holds only in-frame clones and misses some; the assay was immunoSEQ multiplex PCR. This repertoire shows about 45,000 clones, 80% to 95% found once; its top ten account for about 3%. Sequencing used CD8+ T cells from peripheral blood mononuclear cells, obtained in the second trimester of pregnancy. All receptors come from a female donor with multiple sclerosis, enrolled in a pregnancy study.

The chain is built from TRBV4-1 and TRBJ2-1; D call uncertain. The CDR3 sequence is 11 residues long. V was cut by 4 bases and J by 8 bases, with 6 bases left in between. Germline V gene sequence: CDR1 MGHRA, CDR2 YSYEKL. The CDR3 nucleotides read TGCGCCAGCAGCCTTCAGGATGAGCAGTTCTTC. It encodes CASSLQDEQFF.

This chain connects TRBV10-3 to TRBJ1-2, with TRBD1 matching 9 bases. The V gene end was trimmed by 4 bases and the J gene end by 6 bases; junction bases not matched to a gene: 15. Germline CDR1 is ENHRY and CDR2 is SYGVKD. The CDR3 contains 17 residues. The DNA of the CDR3 is TGTGCCATCAGTGCTTCACCCACAGGGGGCGCAAGGGATGGCTACACCTTC. It encodes CAISASPTGGARDGYTF.

This chain joins TRBV7-6 and TRBJ1-3, with 7 bases aligning to TRBD1. The CDR3 runs 13 residues. J lost 4 bases, V lost 4 bases, and 1 base had no gene match. From germline, CDR1 is SGHVS and CDR2 FNYEAQ. The CDR3 region has the DNA TGTGCCAGCAGCTCGGGACAGGGAAACACCATATATTTT. It translates to CASSSGQGNTIYF.

The rearrangement joins TRBV27 to TRBJ2-7; 7 nucleotides match TRBD2. This CDR3 region has 14 residues. V was pared by 3 bases and J by 2 bases, with 4 bases of the junction left unmatched. Germline V lookup: CDR1 MNHEY, CDR2 SMNVEV (reference sequence). This chain's CDR3 is CASSFVGGAYEQYF. The CDR3 DNA reads as TGTGCCAGCAGTTTTGTGGGGGGGGCCTACGAGCAGTACTTC.

V is TRBV7-9 and J is TRBJ1-6, with a tentative D call TRBD1 (5 bases). CDR3 length equals 15 residues. Germline V gives CDR1 SEHNR, CDR2 FQNEAQ (reference sequence). With 11 bases removed from V and 1 base from J, the gap between germline ends came to 15 bases. In nucleotides, the CDR3 is TGTGCCCTGCGGGGGGAGAGGTCCTATAATTCACCCCTCCACTTT. It codes for CALRGERSYNSPLHF.

The V and J genes are TRBV9 and TRBJ2-7, with a tentative D call TRBD1 (6 bases). This CDR3 comprises 15 residues. CDR1 and CDR2 from the germline V gene are SGDLS and YYNGEE. Trimming removed 0 bases at V and 2 bases at J, with 12 bases between. This CDR3 reads CASSVVGDTTYEQYF. In DNA form, the CDR3 reads TGTGCCAGCAGCGTAGTCGGGGACACTACCTACGAGCAGTACTTC.

The V call is TRBV4-3, the J call TRBJ1-4; TRBD1 matches 7 bases. Germline CDR1 and CDR2: LGHNA and YSLEER. The CDR3 is 14 residues long. The V segment lost 6 bases and the J segment 5 bases; nucleotides outside the gene matches: 6. This CDR3 reads CASRLRGSNEKLFF. In nucleotides, the CDR3 is TGCGCCAGCAGGCTCAGGGGGTCCAATGAAAAACTGTTTTTT.

This clone has only a few counts. The chain couples TRBV6-4 to TRBJ2-3, with 7 positions matching TRBD1. Germline assignment: CDR1 MRHNA and CDR2 SNTAGT. CDR3 length: 14 residues. Trimming cost V 3 bases and J 5 bases; bases outside gene matches: 5. The CDR3 spells CASSEKQGRDTQYF. CDR3 in DNA: TGTGCCAGCAGTGAAAAACAGGGGCGAGATACGCAGTATTTT.

This sequence joins TRBV13 and TRBJ1-3; D is unclear. Per the germline V gene, CDR1 is PRHDT and CDR2 is FYEKMQ (reference sequence). The V end lost 1 base, the J end lost 7 bases, and 8 bases lay between the germline ends. The CDR3 extends over 13 amino acids. The CDR3 DNA follows: TGTGCCAGCAGCTTAGACCGGGATAACACCATATATTTT. Amino acid sequence: CASSLDRDNTIYF.

The V and J genes are TRBV6-5 and TRBJ1-1; 7 bases are shared with TRBD1. Germline-derived CDR1 and CDR2 are MNHEY and SVGAGI. The CDR3 has 13 amino acids. Unmatched junction bases numbered 5, after V lost 5 bases and J lost 5 bases. In DNA form, the CDR3 reads TGTGCCAGCAGTACCGGGACAGCGACTGAAGCTTTCTTT. Translated: CASSTGTATEAFF.

The chain employs TRBV9 and TRBJ2-1; the match to TRBD2 covers 12 bases. The V gene end was trimmed by 3 bases and the J gene end by 9 bases; junction bases not matched to a gene: 7. Germline-derived CDR1 and CDR2 are SGDLS and YYNGEE. The CDR3 spans 15 residues. Written as DNA, the CDR3 is TGTGCCAGCAGCGCTAGCGGGGGGGGCCATGGTGAGCAGTTCTTC. The encoded protein is CASSASGGGHGEQFF. The full variable domain, its missing parts supplied by reference TRBV9 and TRBJ2-1, is DSGVTQTPKHLITATGQRVTLRCSPRSGDLSVYWYQQSLDQGLQFLIQYYNGEERAKGNILERFSAQQFPDLHSELNLSSLELGDSALYFCASSASGGGHGEQFFGPGTRLTVL.

This clone was observed a single time. This sequence joins TRBV27 and TRBJ2-3; 9 bases fit TRBD1. CDR1 MNHEY and CDR2 SMNVEV come from the germline V gene (reference sequence). The CDR3 covers 13 residues. Trimming took 5 bases from V and 11 from J; bases not matched to a gene: 8. The CDR3 sequence: CASSARQGVEQYF. CDR3 nucleotide sequence: TGTGCCAGCAGTGCCCGACAGGGGGTTGAGCAGTATTTT.

The CDR3 protein is CATSRPRGENRGYTF. The CDR3 coding sequence is TGTGCCACCAGCAGACCCAGGGGGGAGAACCGTGGCTACACCTTC. V is TRBV15 and J is TRBJ1-2; 7 positions match TRBD1. J lost 7 bases, V lost 2 bases, and 10 bases had no gene match. This CDR3 is built from 15 residues. Per germline, CDR1 LNHNV and CDR2 YYDKDF (reference sequence).

The rearrangement joins TRBV6-5 to TRBJ1-2; D not resolved. Deletions cut 2 bases from V and 2 bases from J, with 6 bases between. The germline V gene encodes CDR1 MNHEY and CDR2 SVGAGI. The CDR3 has 13 residues. CDR3 bases: TGTGCCAGCAGTTACGAGGAAAACTATGGCTACACCTTC. Translated, it gives CASSYEENYGYTF.

The rearrangement links TRBV15 to TRBJ2-5, with TRBD1 matching 9 bases. The J call may be mistaken, given a closer DNA end match to TRBJ2-7. The CDR3 length is 15 residues. Germline CDR1 LNHNV, CDR2 YYDKDF (reference sequence). CDR3 nucleotide sequence: TGTGCCACCAGCAGAGACGGGACAGGGCGGGACGAGCAGTACTTC. Translation: CATSRDGTGRDEQYF.

The gene calls are TRBV11-2 and TRBJ1-2, with TRBD1 matching over 7 bases. The CDR3 length is 12 residues. With 8 bases clipped from V and 6 bases from J, the junction kept 6 bases outside the gene matches. Germline V gene data show CDR1 as SGHAT and CDR2 as FQNNGV. CDR3 loop: CASFETGNGYTF. The DNA for the CDR3 is TGTGCCAGCTTCGAGACAGGGAATGGCTACACCTTC.

This chain joins TRBV9 and TRBJ2-2; TRBD1 matches at 9 bases. The ends lost 0 bases at V and 5 bases at J; junction bases unmatched: 5. The CDR3 contains 16 residues. Per the germline V gene, CDR1 is SGDLS and CDR2 is YYNGEE. The CDR3 DNA follows: TGTGCCAGCAGCGTAGCTCCGGACAGGGGAACCGGGGAGCTGTTTTTT. It yields the protein CASSVAPDRGTGELFF.

V gene TRBV21-1 combines with J gene TRBJ2-3; the D call in the table, TRBD2, was not verified against the DNA. TRBV21-1 is marked as a pseudogene. The CDR3 has 19 residues. The CDR3 DNA reads as TGTGCCAGCAGCGCCCGGGGTACTAGCGGGGGGGCATACACAGATACGCAGTATTTT. Translated: CASSARGTSGGAYTDTQYF.

This chain joins TRBV27 and TRBJ1-5; D possibly corresponds to TRBD1 (5 bases). CDR1 MNHEY and CDR2 SMNVEV come from the germline V gene (reference sequence). CDR3 length equals 16 residues. The ends were cut back, 0 bases at V and 2 bases at J, with 11 bases in the middle. CDR3 loop: CASSLSGGVRNQPQHF. CDR3 in DNA: TGTGCCAGCAGTTTATCAGGAGGGGTTCGCAATCAGCCCCAGCATTTT.

The rearrangement links TRBV20-1 to TRBJ1-3, with D unclear. CDR1 and CDR2 from the germline V gene are DFQATT and SNEGSKA (reference sequence). The CDR3 spans 11 residues. The V end was cut by 6 bases, the J end by 2 bases, with 5 bases between. The CDR3 DNA follows: TGCAGTGCGGCTCCTGGAAACACCATATATTTT. Translation: CSAAPGNTIYF.

The gene calls are TRBV5-8 and TRBJ2-1; D might be TRBD1 (5 bases). The germline gives CDR1 SGHTS, CDR2 YDEGEE. The CDR3 length is 15 residues. V was pared by 0 bases and J by 4 bases, with 11 bases between. In nucleotides, the CDR3 is TGTGCCAGCAGCTTGGGGACACATTATTACAATGAGCAGTTCTTC. It codes for CASSLGTHYYNEQFF.

The chain combines TRBV9 with TRBJ1-1; D is possibly TRBD1 (5 bases). Per germline, CDR1 SGDLS and CDR2 YYNGEE. CDR3 length: 14 residues. Trimming left V 3 bases short and J 5 bases short, with 14 bases between. This chain's CDR3 is CASSEWGGVTEAFF. CDR3 bases: TGTGCCAGCAGCGAATGGGGGGGAGTAACTGAAGCTTTCTTT.

In this sample, this clone turned up once. The chain joins TRBV13 to TRBJ1-5; 8 bases agree with TRBD1. The CDR3 length is 16 residues. Germline CDR1 reads PRHDT; CDR2 reads FYEKMQ (reference sequence). V was pared by 3 bases and J by 2 bases, with 6 bases of the junction left unmatched. CDR3 residues: CASSFQQGVGNQPQHF. For the CDR3, the DNA is TGTGCCAGCAGCTTCCAACAGGGGGTTGGCAATCAGCCCCAGCATTTT.